These 31 T cell receptor beta chains originate from one sample sequenced in a study of post-analysis software for immune sequencing data. The study's findings and limits: With TRBV5-6, TRBV5-1 and TRBV20-1 included, about five TRBV segments were more frequent in patients than in controls.

Their antigens remain unidentified. Prepared TCR beta cDNA libraries contained unique molecular identifiers. TCRdb itself ran the PCR reads through MiXCR, one entry per CDR3 protein. The table records roughly 670,000 distinct CDR3 sequences, 55% to 60% of them present only once. Sample: blood. The source of these receptors is a girl aged 2 to 9 with multiple sclerosis.

The chain couples TRBV12-3 or TRBV12-4 to TRBJ2-3; 11 positions match TRBD2. This CDR3 contains 18 residues. V lost 0 bases, J lost 0 bases, and 5 bases stayed unmatched. Here the CDR3 DNA reads TGTGCCAGCAGTTTAGCTCCACTAGCGGGGGCTAGCACAGATACGCAGTATTTT. Translation: CASSLAPLAGASTDTQYF.

The sample holds a few counts of this clonotype. The chain carries TRBV29-1 and TRBJ2-2, with TRBD1 matching over 7 bases. The CDR3 spans 16 residues. After removal of 7 bases from V and 3 bases from J, the junction contained 14 bases not matched to a gene. The germline V gene encodes CDR1 SQVTM and CDR2 ANQGSEA. For the CDR3, the DNA is TGCAGCGCCGAGGGCCGACAGGGTGCGGACACCGGGGAGCTGTTTTTT. Translated: CSAEGRQGADTGELFF.

There are a few counts of this clonotype. V and J are TRBV30 and TRBJ1-2; D remains ambiguous. The CDR3 spans 12 residues. Germline CDR1 reads GTSNPN; CDR2 reads SVGIG (reference sequence). V was cut by 5 bases and J by 4 bases, with 11 bases left in between. The DNA for the CDR3 is TGTGCCTGGCTCGGCTCAGGCTATGGCTACACCTTC. This encodes CAWLGSGYGYTF.

The chain is built from TRBV12-3 or TRBV12-4 and TRBJ2-7; 10 bases map to TRBD2. The J segment lost 9 bases and the V segment lost 5 bases, leaving 7 bases of the junction unmatched. The CDR3 loop spans 13 amino acids. This CDR3 is CASSPTSGNAQYF. The CDR3 DNA is TGTGCCAGCAGTCCCACTAGCGGGAATGCGCAGTACTTC.

Only a few counts were recorded for this clonotype. The V gene is TRBV9, the J gene TRBJ2-7; TRBD2 matches 10 bases. CDR1 is SGDLS, CDR2 YYNGEE, per germline. The CDR3 has 16 residues. Unmatched junction bases numbered 5, after V lost 0 bases and J lost 2 bases. Here the CDR3 reads CASSVGGTSEPYEQYF. Written as DNA, the CDR3 is TGTGCCAGCAGCGTAGGAGGGACTAGCGAACCCTACGAGCAGTACTTC. Variable domain in full (rest from reference TRBV9 and TRBJ2-7): DSGVTQTPKHLITATGQRVTLRCSPRSGDLSVYWYQQSLDQGLQFLIQYYNGEERAKGNILERFSAQQFPDLHSELNLSSLELGDSALYFCASSVGGTSEPYEQYFGPGTRLTVT.

This chain links TRBV20-1 with TRBJ2-3; D unresolved. In germline, CDR1 is DFQATT, CDR2 SNEGSKA (reference sequence). The V end was cut by 0 bases, the J end by 0 bases, with 7 bases between. This CDR3 spans 14 amino acids. CDR3 bases: TGCAGTGCTAGAGATATCCGGAGCACAGATACGCAGTATTTT. Translating gives CSARDIRSTDTQYF.

In its sample, this clonotype was seen a few times. The V gene is TRBV29-1, the J gene TRBJ1-2, with unresolved D. V dropped 3 bases and J dropped 8 bases, with 10 bases sitting between them. The CDR3 is 11 amino acids. The V gene's germline CDR1 is SQVTM and CDR2 ANQGSEA. This CDR3 reads CSVEAGSGYTF. The CDR3 DNA reads as TGCAGCGTTGAGGCGGGGTCCGGCTACACCTTC.

The chain employs TRBV7-9 and TRBJ1-1; no definite D call. V was trimmed by 3 bases and J by 0 bases, leaving 17 bases between them. The CDR3 sequence is 17 residues long. Per germline, CDR1 SEHNR and CDR2 FQNEAQ (reference sequence). Here the CDR3 DNA reads TGTGCCAGCAGCTTGACCGGGCCCGAGGGAATGAACACTGAAGCTTTCTTT. This sequence encodes CASSLTGPEGMNTEAFF.

V usage is TRBV3-1 and J usage is TRBJ2-1; 11 bases fit TRBD2. V dropped 11 bases and J dropped 10; count of bases not matched to a gene: 4. The germline gives CDR1 LGHDT, CDR2 YNNKEL (reference sequence). This CDR3 region has 11 residues. CDR3 loop: CAAASGGEQFF. In nucleotides, the CDR3 is TGTGCCGCCGCTAGCGGGGGGGAGCAGTTCTTC.

The V gene is TRBV11-2, the J gene TRBJ1-1; no reliable D call. V lost 1 base and J lost 4, with 16 bases in between. The CDR3 has 16 residues. The germline V gene has CDR1 SGHAT and CDR2 FQNNGV. CDR3 nucleotides: TGTGCCAGCAGCTTAGCCTGGGCTAGGACGGGCACTGAAGCTTTCTTT. It encodes CASSLAWARTGTEAFF.

This rearrangement joins TRBV6-6 to TRBJ2-1; TRBD2 aligns across 12 bases. Per the germline V gene, CDR1 is MNHNY and CDR2 is SVGAGI (reference sequence). V gave up 7 bases and J gave up 4 bases; unmatched junction bases: 5. The length of the CDR3 is 15 residues. CDR3 DNA: TGTGCCAGCATTAGCGGACTAGCGGGATACAATGAGCAGTTCTTC. Protein sequence: CASISGLAGYNEQFF.

The rearrangement links TRBV12-3 or TRBV12-4 to TRBJ2-1; weak D call: TRBD2 (7 bases). Deletions cut 5 bases from V and 5 bases from J, with 13 bases between. The CDR3 extends over 14 amino acids. In nucleotides, the CDR3 is TGTGCCAGCAGTCCCCAGGGGACTAACAATGAGCAGTTCTTC. It translates to CASSPQGTNNEQFF.

This clonotype was seen a few times. V gene TRBV6-6 combines with J gene TRBJ1-1; D is perhaps TRBD1 (5 bases). The V gene lost 6 bases and the J gene lost 6 bases, with 17 bases spanning the gap. Germline V gene data show CDR1 as MNHNY and CDR2 as SVGAGI (reference sequence). CDR3 length: 14 residues. The DNA for the CDR3 is TGTGCCAGCAGCTTCAGGGATAGGGGCGCTGAAGCTTTCTTT. Translating gives CASSFRDRGAEAFF.

The V call is TRBV5-1, the J call TRBJ2-7, with D maybe TRBD1 (6 bases). This CDR3 is built from 14 residues. Germline V gene data show CDR1 as SGHRS and CDR2 as YFSETQ. V dropped 4 bases and J dropped 2 bases, with 13 bases sitting between them. The CDR3 loop is CASSGTGTPYEQYF. In nucleotides, the CDR3 is TGCGCCAGCAGCGGAACCGGGACACCCTACGAGCAGTACTTC.

This CDR3 reads CAIRPAPGQGPNYGYTF. The CDR3 coding sequence is TGTGCCATCAGGCCCGCGCCGGGACAGGGGCCTAACTATGGCTACACCTTC. The V and J genes are TRBV10-3 and TRBJ1-2; the match to TRBD1 covers 10 bases. Germline lookup yields CDR1 ENHRY and CDR2 SYGVKD. V dropped 6 bases and J dropped 0; count of bases not matched to a gene: 10. The CDR3 covers 17 residues.

V usage is TRBV5-1 and J usage is TRBJ2-3; 7 nucleotides match TRBD1. The length of the CDR3 is 16 residues. Per the germline V gene, CDR1 is SGHRS and CDR2 is YFSETQ. Trimming took 0 bases from V and 5 from J; bases not matched to a gene: 9. The CDR3 region is CASSLVDRVYVDTQYF. The CDR3 coding sequence is TGCGCCAGCAGCTTGGTCGACAGGGTCTACGTAGATACGCAGTATTTT.

The rearrangement joins TRBV24-1 to TRBJ2-5; the D gene is possibly TRBD1 (6 bases). The V gene's germline CDR1 is KGHDR and CDR2 SFDVKD. This CDR3 is built from 13 residues. V lost 10 bases and J lost 0, with 11 bases in between. The CDR3 DNA reads as TGTGCCACGGCCGGGACATACCAAGAGACCCAGTACTTC. This encodes CATAGTYQETQYF.

The chain couples TRBV5-6 to TRBJ2-1; TRBD1 agrees at 7 bases. Germline-derived CDR1 and CDR2 are SGHDT and YYEEEE. The CDR3 loop spans 14 amino acids. The V segment lost 3 bases and the J segment 4 bases; nucleotides outside the gene matches: 4. CDR3 sequence: CASSSLTGYNEQFF. The CDR3 bases are TGTGCCAGCAGCTCCCTGACAGGGTACAATGAGCAGTTCTTC. Drawing the rest from reference TRBV5-6 and TRBJ2-1, the complete variable domain is DAGVTQSPTHLIKTRGQQVTLRCSPKSGHDTVSWYQQALGQGPQFIFQYYEEEERQRGNFPDRFSGHQFPNYSSELNVNALLLGDSALYLCASSSLTGYNEQFFGPGTRLTVL.

The CDR3 DNA sequence: TGTGCCAGCAGCCCGGGACTACCGGAGGAGCAGTTCTTC. Protein: CASSPGLPEEQFF. The chain employs TRBV3-1 and TRBJ2-1; TRBD2 aligns across 7 bases. This CDR3 has 13 amino acids. Trimming at V came to 4 bases and at J to 10 bases, leaving 7 bases not matched to a gene. Germline values: CDR1 LGHDT, CDR2 YNNKEL (reference sequence).

The chain links TRBV27 to TRBJ2-2; 8 nucleotides line up with TRBD2. The CDR3 consists of 14 residues. The V and J ends lost 6 bases and 7 bases, in that order; junction bases with no gene match: 7. CDR1 is MNHEY and CDR2 is SMNVEV in the germline V gene (reference sequence). CDR3 loop: CASRATSEVGELFF. The CDR3 DNA reads as TGTGCCAGCAGGGCGACTAGCGAAGTCGGGGAGCTGTTTTTT.

In its sample, this clonotype was seen once. The chain employs TRBV7-8 and TRBJ1-2; TRBD1 matches 8 bases. Germline values: CDR1 SGHVS, CDR2 FQNEAQ. The length of the CDR3 is 16 residues. Trimming cost V 5 bases and J 7 bases; bases outside gene matches: 15. The DNA of the CDR3 is TGTGCCAGCAGCCCGGGGTGGGGACAGGTGCAGGGTGGCTACACCTTC. Encoded protein: CASSPGWGQVQGGYTF.

The chain is built from TRBV5-1 and TRBJ2-4; 8 bases match TRBD1. There are 19 residues in the CDR3. V shed 2 bases, J shed 0 bases, and the junction held 13 bases outside the gene matches. Germline assignment: CDR1 SGHRS and CDR2 YFSETQ. The CDR3 DNA follows: TGCGCCAGCAGCTTTGTTGGTCGGGGACAGGATGAAGCCAAAAACATTCAGTACTTC. Its protein product is CASSFVGRGQDEAKNIQYF.

The genes are TRBV29-1 and TRBJ2-6; D gene uncertain. CDR1 and CDR2 from the germline V gene are SQVTM and ANQGSEA. Trimming took 2 bases from V and 0 from J, leaving 8 bases between them. The CDR3 is 15 amino acids. CDR3 bases: TGCAGCGTTGAAAGGCCTAACTCTGGGGCCAACGTCCTGACTTTC. Amino acids: CSVERPNSGANVLTF. The full variable domain, in which reference TRBV29-1 and TRBJ2-6 provide the parts outside the CDR3, is SAVISQKPSRDICQRGTSLTIQCQVDSQVTMMFWYRQQPGQSLTLIATANQGSEATYESGFVIDKFPISRPNLTFSTLTVSNMSPEDSSIYLCSVERPNSGANVLTFGAGSRLTVL.

This clonotype showed up just a few times. The gene calls are TRBV7-9 and TRBJ2-3; D gene unclear. The CDR3 runs to 15 residues. Per the germline V gene, CDR1 is SEHNR and CDR2 is FQNEAQ (reference sequence). Trimming took off 2 bases at V and 0 bases at J, with 9 bases between the two ends. CDR3 in amino acids: CASSLLVRSTDTQYF. The CDR3 nucleotides are TGTGCCAGCAGCTTACTAGTCAGAAGCACAGATACGCAGTATTTT. Supplemented by reference TRBV7-9 and TRBJ2-3, the full variable domain reads DTGVSQNPRHKITKRGQNVTFRCDPISEHNRLYWYRQTLGQGPEFLTYFQNEAQLEKSRLLSDRFSAERPKGSFSTLEIQRTEQGDSAMYLCASSLLVRSTDTQYFGPGTRLTVL.

The rearrangement links TRBV20-1 to TRBJ2-5, with D perhaps matching TRBD2 (6 bases). Germline lookup yields CDR1 DFQATT and CDR2 SNEGSKA (reference sequence). The CDR3 has 13 residues. V lost 3 bases, J lost 1 base, and 9 bases lay in between. The CDR3 region has the DNA TGCAGTGCTAGTGTGGGAGGCCAAGAGACCCAGTACTTC. Amino acids: CSASVGGQETQYF.

This clonotype has only a few counts. The rearrangement uses TRBV20-1 and TRBJ2-7, with 9 bases aligning to TRBD1. Trimming at V came to 4 bases and at J to 2 bases, leaving 9 bases not matched to a gene. Germline-derived CDR1 and CDR2 are DFQATT and SNEGSKA (reference sequence). CDR3 length equals 15 residues. CDR3 region: CSATFGDRETYEQYF. The CDR3 DNA reads TGCAGTGCTACTTTTGGGGACAGGGAGACCTACGAGCAGTACTTC.

This chain joins TRBV27 and TRBJ1-1; 8 bases match TRBD1. Per germline, CDR1 MNHEY and CDR2 SMNVEV (reference sequence). The trim removed 2 bases at V and 3 bases at J, leaving 2 bases unmatched. The CDR3 totals 14 residues. As DNA, the CDR3 is TGTGCCAGCAGTTTACAGGGGGCTTACACTGAAGCTTTCTTT. This translates into CASSLQGAYTEAFF.

The V call is TRBV20-1, the J call TRBJ2-3; TRBD2 matches at 9 bases. The germline V gene encodes CDR1 DFQATT and CDR2 SNEGSKA (reference sequence). V shed 3 bases, J shed 4 bases, and the junction held 14 bases outside the gene matches. The CDR3 length is 17 residues. Here the CDR3 reads CSASGPLAGVRSDTQYF. DNA for the CDR3: TGCAGTGCTAGTGGTCCACTAGCGGGCGTACGCTCAGATACGCAGTATTTT.

This clonotype was detected a few times. The CDR3 loop is CASSSRPGEQYF. The DNA of the CDR3 is TGTGCCAGCAGCTCGAGGCCGGGGGAGCAGTACTTC. The rearrangement links TRBV7-9 to TRBJ2-7; D might be TRBD2 (5 bases). Germline loops: CDR1 SEHNR, CDR2 FQNEAQ (reference sequence). V lost 4 bases and J 7 bases, leaving 11 bases between the germline ends. CDR3 length: 12 residues.

This chain joins TRBV20-1 and TRBJ2-3, with 11 bases matching TRBD2. Per the germline V gene, CDR1 is DFQATT and CDR2 is SNEGSKA (reference sequence). The CDR3 is 15 residues long. With 4 bases clipped from V and 3 bases from J, the junction kept 6 bases outside the gene matches. CDR3 DNA: TGCAGTGCTACGGGACTAGCGGATATGACAGATACGCAGTATTTT. Its protein product is CSATGLADMTDTQYF.

This rearrangement joins TRBV27 to TRBJ2-7; 9 bases line up with TRBD1. The CDR3 consists of 15 residues. The trim removed 5 bases at V and 3 bases at J, leaving 8 bases unmatched. CDR1 and CDR2 from the germline V gene are MNHEY and SMNVEV (reference sequence). The CDR3 is CASSVSGQGHYEQYF. The CDR3 DNA reads TGTGCCAGCAGTGTCTCGGGACAGGGTCACTACGAGCAGTACTTC.